A single sample gave rise to the 11 T cell receptor beta chains below, sequenced in a study of blood T cell repertoires in COVID-19. Sequenced by immunoSEQ multiplex PCR; TCRdb stores in-frame clones only, minus some. The top ten hold approximately 4.3% of the sample, which has 400,000 to 550,000 clones, roughly 90% seen once. The sequencing input was peripheral blood. These receptors all come from a woman aged 25 to 39 with acute or convalescent COVID-19.

V usage is TRBV19 and J usage is TRBJ2-5; D perhaps matches TRBD2 (5 bases). From germline, CDR1 is LNHDA and CDR2 SQIVND (reference sequence). This CDR3 is 14 amino acids long. The V gene lost 2 bases and the J gene lost 2 bases, with 9 bases spanning the gap. Here the CDR3 DNA reads TGTGCCAGTAGTATATTGGGGAGACAAGAGACCCAGTACTTC. This translates into CASSILGRQETQYF.

This clone is a singleton in its sample. J is TRBJ2-7 and V is TRBV6-1; perhaps TRBD1 as D (6 bases). The CDR3 loop spans 13 amino acids. Deletions cut 5 bases from V and 5 bases from J, with 13 bases between. Per the germline V gene, CDR1 is MNHNS and CDR2 is SASEGT. CDR3 in amino acids: CASSLQGYDEQYF. CDR3 bases: TGTGCCAGCAGTTTACAGGGTTACGACGAGCAGTACTTC.

The chain links TRBV10-2 to TRBJ1-2; D unclear. V lost 3 bases, J lost 3 bases, and 8 bases lay in between. The CDR3 extends over 13 amino acids. CDR1 is WSHSY and CDR2 is SAAADI in the germline V gene. CDR3 in DNA: TGCGCCAGCAGTGATTTTCAGGACTATGGCTACACCTTC. Protein product: CASSDFQDYGYTF.

The rearrangement links TRBV28 to TRBJ1-4, with a possible D match to TRBD1 (6 bases). Between the trimmed V and J ends, which lost 8 bases and 8 bases, there was a span of 12 bases. Germline V gene data show CDR1 as MDHEN and CDR2 as SYDVKM. The CDR3 contains 12 residues. In nucleotides, the CDR3 is TGTGCCAGCGACACAGGGCGAGAAAAACTGTTTTTT. Its protein is CASDTGREKLFF.

This clone was picked up one time. The J gene is TRBJ1-1, the V gene TRBV6-5, with TRBD1 matching over 11 bases. With 8 bases clipped from V and 6 bases from J, the junction kept 8 bases outside the gene matches. Germline V gene data show CDR1 as MNHEY and CDR2 as SVGAGI. The CDR3 has 14 residues. CDR3 protein: CASSRTGGAAEAFF. For the CDR3, the DNA is TGTGCCAGCTCTAGGACAGGGGGCGCGGCTGAAGCTTTCTTT.

The chain uses TRBV24-1 and TRBJ2-1; D might be TRBD2 (6 bases). Germline CDR1 is KGHDR and CDR2 is SFDVKD. The CDR3 sequence is 16 residues long. Trimming stripped 1 base from V and 1 base from J, with 10 bases between. The CDR3 sequence: CATSDFIAGSYNEQFF. The CDR3 DNA follows: TGTGCCACCAGTGATTTTATTGCGGGGTCCTACAATGAGCAGTTCTTC.

This clone was observed a handful of times. The V and J genes are TRBV27 and TRBJ2-3; 13 bases agree with TRBD2. CDR3 length equals 15 residues. CDR1 MNHEY and CDR2 SMNVEV come from the germline V gene (reference sequence). V shed 10 bases, J shed 0 bases, and the junction held 4 bases outside the gene matches. CDR3 amino acids: CATRLAGGSTDTQYF. DNA of the CDR3: TGTGCCACCCGACTAGCGGGGGGCAGCACAGATACGCAGTATTTT.

This clone was counted once. This rearrangement joins TRBV4-1 to TRBJ1-1, with 8 bases that match TRBD1. The CDR3 has 14 amino acids. V lost 3 bases and J lost 5; bases outside the gene matches: 5. CDR1 is MGHRA, CDR2 YSYEKL, per germline. Here the CDR3 reads CASSHGQGGTEAFF. As DNA, the CDR3 is TGCGCCAGCAGCCACGGACAGGGTGGAACTGAAGCTTTCTTT.

This clone was found once. The chain links TRBV7-9 to TRBJ2-5; tentative D call: TRBD2 (6 bases). V was clipped by 3 bases and J by 5 bases, with 13 bases between them. CDR1 is SEHNR and CDR2 is FQNEAQ in the germline V gene (reference sequence). CDR3 size: 14 residues. This chain's CDR3 is CASSFVAAQETQYF. The CDR3, as DNA: TGTGCCAGCAGCTTCGTAGCGGCGCAGGAGACCCAGTACTTC. Looking up the rest from reference TRBV7-9 and TRBJ2-5 gives the full variable domain: DTGVSQNPRHKITKRGQNVTFRCDPISEHNRLYWYRQTLGQGPEFLTYFQNEAQLEKSRLLSDRFSAERPKGSFSTLEIQRTEQGDSAMYLCASSFVAAQETQYFGPGTRLLVL.

Worth noting for this clone: At one end, the junction sequence differs from germline, possibly due to a read error. The rearrangement uses TRBV30 and TRBJ2-1; TRBD1 matches at 7 bases. Germline V CDR1 and CDR2: GTSNPN, SVGIG (reference sequence). The CDR3 contains 13 residues. For the CDR3, the DNA is TGTGCCTGGAGTTCGCATAGACAGGGCGGCTCGGTCTTC. Translated, it gives CAWSSHRQGGSVF. Using reference TRBV30 and TRBJ2-1 for the parts outside the CDR3, the full variable domain is SQTIHQWPATLVQPVGSPLSLECTVEGTSNPNLYWYRQAAGRGLQLLFYSVGIGQISSEVPQNLSASRPQDRQFILSSKKLLLSDSGFYLCAWSSHRQGGSVFGPGTRLTVL.

This sequence joins TRBV27 and TRBJ2-5; 15 bases map to TRBD2. Trimming removed 6 bases from V and 2 bases from J; junction bases left unmatched: 4. The length of the CDR3 is 16 residues. CDR1 and CDR2 from the germline V gene are MNHEY and SMNVEV (reference sequence). The CDR3 coding sequence is TGTGCCAGCAGCCCTGGGACTAGCGGGGGGCAAGAGACCCAGTACTTC. Translating it yields CASSPGTSGGQETQYF.